The 10 T cell receptor beta chains listed next were all sequenced from one sample in a study of T cells after somatic rescue of genetic block. The data were produced by immunoSEQ multiplex PCR, yet TCRdb's version contains in-frame clones alone and is incomplete. This sample has 110,000 or so clones, with under 95% found just once. The sample consisted of peripheral blood mononuclear cells (PBMCs). Receptors originate from a woman aged 18 to 35.

There are a few counts of this clone. The chain uses TRBV10-1 and TRBJ1-4, with no clear D. The V gene lost 5 bases and the J gene lost 13 bases, with 2 bases spanning the gap. CDR1 is WNHNN, CDR2 SYGVQD, per germline (reference sequence). CDR3 length: 8 amino acids. CDR3 nucleotide sequence: TGCGCCAGCAGTAGACTGTTTTTT. Translating it yields CASSRLFF.

V gene TRBV4-3 combines with J gene TRBJ1-3, with D hard to call. Looked up from germline, CDR1 is LGHNA and CDR2 is YSLEER. The V end lost 0 bases, the J end lost 0 bases, and 12 bases lay between the germline ends. The CDR3 contains 17 residues. CDR3 DNA sequence: TGCGCCAGCAGCCAAGATATAGCAGTTAGCTCTGGAAACACCATATATTTT. As protein: CASSQDIAVSSGNTIYF.

The chain has TRBV5-6 and TRBJ2-1; TRBD1 aligns across 9 bases. Germline loops: CDR1 SGHDT, CDR2 YYEEEE. Trimming at V came to 4 bases and at J to 2 bases, leaving 7 bases not matched to a gene. There are 16 residues in the CDR3. CDR3: CASSEFGQGTYNEQFF. CDR3 bases: TGTGCCAGCAGCGAGTTCGGACAGGGGACCTACAATGAGCAGTTCTTC.

The V and J genes are TRBV2 and TRBJ1-4; D unclear. This CDR3 contains 13 residues. Germline V gene data show CDR1 as SNHLY and CDR2 as FYNNEI. The ends were cut back, 7 bases at V and 8 bases at J, with 14 bases in the middle. In DNA, the CDR3 is TGTGCCAGCACACTCGGATTTCGGGAAAAACTGTTTTTT. Translated, it gives CASTLGFREKLFF.

V gene TRBV5-6 combines with J gene TRBJ1-5, with D perhaps matching TRBD1 (5 bases). This CDR3 is 14 amino acids long. V was shortened by 4 bases and J by 0 bases, with 8 bases between the two germline ends. The germline V gene has CDR1 SGHDT and CDR2 YYEEEE. The CDR3 loop reads CASSNQGSNQPQHF. DNA of the CDR3: TGTGCCAGCAGCAACCAGGGTAGCAATCAGCCCCAGCATTTT.

The rearrangement joins TRBV11-2 to TRBJ1-2; TRBD1 matches at 9 bases. V gave up 0 bases and J gave up 13 bases; unmatched junction bases: 9. The CDR3 is 14 amino acids. The germline CDR1 and CDR2 sequences are SGHAT and FQNNGV. The CDR3 nucleotides read TGTGCCAGCAGCTTAGATGGGGACAGGGATGGAGGCACCTTC. It is translated as CASSLDGDRDGGTF.

This rearrangement joins TRBV6-1 to TRBJ2-1, with a weak D call TRBD2 (6 bases). Germline CDR1 reads MNHNS; CDR2 reads SASEGT. The V end lost 1 base, the J end lost 8 bases, and 15 bases lay between the germline ends. CDR3 size: 15 residues. This CDR3 is CASSEVGLSGDEQFF. The DNA of the CDR3 is TGTGCCAGCAGTGAAGTGGGACTGAGTGGCGATGAGCAGTTCTTC.

The genes are TRBV5-1 and TRBJ1-1; 9 bases align to TRBD1. Germline loops: CDR1 SGHRS, CDR2 YFSETQ. The CDR3 is made up of 16 amino acids. With 3 bases clipped from V and 0 bases from J, the junction kept 6 bases outside the gene matches. This CDR3 reads CASSSGQGRLNTEAFF. The CDR3 nucleotides are TGCGCCAGCAGCTCGGGACAGGGAAGATTGAACACTGAAGCTTTCTTT. Full variable domain (outside the CDR3, taken from reference TRBV5-1 and TRBJ1-1): KAGVTQTPRYLIKTRGQQVTLSCSPISGHRSVSWYQQTPGQGLQFLFEYFSETQRNKGNFPGRFSGRQFSNSRSEMNVSTLELGDSALYLCASSSGQGRLNTEAFFGQGTRLTVV.

V is TRBV7-8 and J is TRBJ1-5; the D gene is possibly TRBD1 (6 bases). Germline loops: CDR1 SGHVS, CDR2 FQNEAQ. Between the trimmed V and J ends, which lost 5 bases and 9 bases, there was a span of 20 bases. CDR3 size: 15 residues. The CDR3 coding sequence is TGTGCCAGCAGCGTGAGAGGGGACATCAGTCGGCCCCAGCATTTT. Translated: CASSVRGDISRPQHF.

The chain couples TRBV11-1 to TRBJ2-5; no clear D. The CDR3 is made up of 14 amino acids. V was clipped by 3 bases and J by 5 bases, with 13 bases between them. The V gene's germline CDR1 is SGHAT and CDR2 FQDESV (reference sequence). The DNA for the CDR3 is TGTGCCAGCAGCTTTACGGTGGTGAAGGAGACCCAGTACTTC. Protein sequence: CASSFTVVKETQYF. The entire variable domain, with the rest obtained from reference TRBV11-1 and TRBJ2-5, is as follows: EAEVAQSPRYKITEKSQAVAFWCDPISGHATLYWYRQILGQGPELLVQFQDESVVDDSQLPKDRFSAERLKGVDSTLKIQPAELGDSAMYLCASSFTVVKETQYFGPGTRLLVL.